A selection of T cell receptor beta chains follows, all from one sample in a study of cytomegalovirus exposure and HLA in healthy donors. The table came from immunoSEQ multiplex PCR; TCRdb's copy has only in-frame clones and leaves some out. The sample yields approximately 270,000 clones, nearly 90% seen once. Sequenced input: PBMCs. The receptors shown here come from a woman in her late teens or twenties in good health and CMV-seronegative. Each CDR3 is given with its conserved first and last residue. D genes are given only for firm matches.

TRBV9,TRBJ2-3,-,CASSVVRTQYF
TRBV5-1,TRBJ2-3,TRBD2,CASSPSGDTDTQYF
TRBV7-9,TRBJ2-1,TRBD1,CASSTQTGGPDEQFF
TRBV6-5,TRBJ1-5,-,CASSYSRGSNQPQHF
TRBV9,TRBJ1-1,TRBD1,CASSVEAGGFTEAFF
TRBV9,TRBJ2-2,-,CASSVDEGIYTGELFF
TRBV5-5,TRBJ2-7,-,CASSGTVFYEQYF
TRBV18,TRBJ2-2,TRBD2,CASSQASGNTGELFF
TRBV13,TRBJ2-1,-,CASSFRVSEQFF
TRBV9,TRBJ1-2,-,CASSVGARGRDYGYTF
TRBV11-3,TRBJ2-1,-,CASSLEPGVSYNEQFF
TRBV6-5,TRBJ1-1,TRBD1,CASSRTGGYDEAFF
TRBV7-7,TRBJ2-5,-,CASSNMDRSQETQYF
TRBV5-1,TRBJ2-5,TRBD1,CASTTGASQETQYF
TRBV5-8,TRBJ1-5,-,CASAQAQPQHF
TRBV5-6,TRBJ1-3,-,CASSSFLGVLTNTIYF
TRBV4-3,TRBJ2-3,TRBD1,CASSQDVLDRGGTDTQYF
TRBV27,TRBJ2-5,TRBD1,CATRQGVGETQYF
TRBV19,TRBJ2-7,TRBD1,CASTGTGDHEQYF
TRBV9,TRBJ2-7,-,CASSVRPRDYEQYF
TRBV28,TRBJ2-7,TRBD1,CASNLRQGYEQYF
TRBV7-8,TRBJ2-5,TRBD1,CASSSTDRGRFQETQYF